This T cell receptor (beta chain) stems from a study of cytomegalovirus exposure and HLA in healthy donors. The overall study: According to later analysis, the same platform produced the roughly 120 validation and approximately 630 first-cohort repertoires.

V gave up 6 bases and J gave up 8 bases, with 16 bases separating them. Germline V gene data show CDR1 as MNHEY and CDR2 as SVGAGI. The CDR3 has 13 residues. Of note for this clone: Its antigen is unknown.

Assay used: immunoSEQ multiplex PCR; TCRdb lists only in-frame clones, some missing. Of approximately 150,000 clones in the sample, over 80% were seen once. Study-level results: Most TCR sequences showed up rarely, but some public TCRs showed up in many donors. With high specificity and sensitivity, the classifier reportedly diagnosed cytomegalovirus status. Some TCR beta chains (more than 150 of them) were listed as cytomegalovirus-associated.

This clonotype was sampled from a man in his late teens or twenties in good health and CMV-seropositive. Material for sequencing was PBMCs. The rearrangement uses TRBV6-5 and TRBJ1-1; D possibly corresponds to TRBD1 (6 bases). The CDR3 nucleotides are TGTGCCAGCAGCTTCATGGGGGCCTGGGAAGCTTTCTTT. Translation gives CASSFMGAWEAFF.